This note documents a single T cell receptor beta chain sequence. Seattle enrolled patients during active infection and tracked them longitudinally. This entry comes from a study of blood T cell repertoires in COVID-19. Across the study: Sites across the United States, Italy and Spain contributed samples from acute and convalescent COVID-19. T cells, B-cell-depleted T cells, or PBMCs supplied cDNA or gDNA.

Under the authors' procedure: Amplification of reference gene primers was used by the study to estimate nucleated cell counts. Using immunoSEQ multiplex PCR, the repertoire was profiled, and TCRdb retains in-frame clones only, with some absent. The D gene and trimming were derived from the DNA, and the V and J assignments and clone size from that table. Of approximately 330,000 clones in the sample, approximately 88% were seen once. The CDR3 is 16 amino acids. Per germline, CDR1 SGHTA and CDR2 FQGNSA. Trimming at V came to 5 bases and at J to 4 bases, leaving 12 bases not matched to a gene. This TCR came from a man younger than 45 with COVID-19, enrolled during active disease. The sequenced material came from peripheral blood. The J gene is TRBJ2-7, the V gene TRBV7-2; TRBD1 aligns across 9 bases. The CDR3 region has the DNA TGTGCCAGCAGCCCGCACAGGGGGCGCTTGAGGTACGAGCAGTACTTC. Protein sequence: CASSPHRGRLRYEQYF.